This TCR beta chain is from a study of response to subunit inactivated influenza vaccine. Whole-study findings and limits: The authors suggested that every seasonal influenza vaccination recruits few new T cells.

Many counts were recorded for this clonotype. No antigen is known for it. One entry per CDR3 protein, called by TCRdb with MiXCR from the RT-PCR reads. This sample has about half a million distinct CDR3 sequences, with 11% found just once. This receptor was identified in a man in his fifties who received an inactivated influenza vaccine. Sequencing was performed on PBMCs from blood, taken roughly 45 days after vaccination.

Written as DNA, the CDR3 is TGTGCCACCGGGGGACAATCGGGAGATACGCAGTATTTT. It yields the protein CATGGQSGDTQYF. The J gene is TRBJ2-3, the V gene TRBV24-1, with TRBD1 as a possible D gene (6 bases). From germline, CDR1 is KGHDR and CDR2 SFDVKD. The V and J ends lost 9 bases and 5 bases respectively, with 14 bases between them. The CDR3 runs to 13 residues.